These 27 T cell receptor beta chains share one sample of origin, sequenced in a study of T cell changes during pregnancy in multiple sclerosis. TCRdb's copy holds only in-frame clones and misses some; the assay was immunoSEQ multiplex PCR. There are 57,000 or so clones in the sample; 90% occur only once, and approximately 6.6% lies in the top ten. Sequences were derived from peripheral blood, sampled in the third trimester of pregnancy. The origin of the receptors is a female donor in good health, enrolled as a control in a pregnancy study.

The V call is TRBV29-1, the J call TRBJ1-2; D may be TRBD1 (6 bases). The CDR3 is 13 residues long. Germline assignment: CDR1 SQVTM and CDR2 ANQGSEA. The ends were cut back, 5 bases at V and 4 bases at J, with 14 bases in the middle. CDR3 in amino acids: CSVRGGAGYGYTF. For the CDR3, the DNA is TGCAGCGTTCGCGGGGGCGCCGGCTATGGCTACACCTTC.

This chain uses TRBV18 with TRBJ2-5; weak D call: TRBD1 (6 bases). The closer fit of TRBJ2-7 to the DNA end suggests the J call may be wrong. The CDR3 sequence is 12 residues long. Germline V gene data show CDR1 as KGHSH and CDR2 as LQKENI. CDR3 residues: CASSPGTPEQYF. The CDR3 coding sequence is TGTGCCAGCTCACCCGGGACACCCGAGCAGTACTTC.

The rearrangement uses TRBV13 and TRBJ1-1; maybe TRBD1 (5 bases). Per the germline V gene, CDR1 is PRHDT and CDR2 is FYEKMQ (reference sequence). The length of the CDR3 is 12 residues. The V gene lost 7 bases and the J gene lost 1 base, with 7 bases spanning the gap. The CDR3, as DNA: TGTGCCAGCACTCAGGGGAACACTGAAGCTTTCTTT. This codes for CASTQGNTEAFF.

This sequence joins TRBV11-2 and TRBJ2-3; D might be TRBD2 (5 bases). Trimming cost V 0 bases and J 0 bases, with 10 bases left between them. The germline CDR1 and CDR2 sequences are SGHAT and FQNNGV. The CDR3 has 16 residues. This chain's CDR3 is CASSLEGGFSTDTQYF. DNA for the CDR3: TGTGCCAGCAGCTTAGAGGGCGGGTTCAGCACAGATACGCAGTATTTT.

The chain combines TRBV7-9 with TRBJ1-1; 7 positions match TRBD1. The junction had 8 bases not matched to a gene; V was cut back by 5 bases and J by 5 bases. CDR3 length: 14 amino acids. CDR1 and CDR2 (germline): SEHNR, FQNEAQ (reference sequence). The CDR3 loop is CASSVGDSRTEAFF. The CDR3 bases are TGTGCCAGCAGCGTGGGGGACAGCCGAACTGAAGCTTTCTTT.

The V gene is TRBV29-1, the J gene TRBJ2-7; weak D call: TRBD1 (6 bases). The V and J ends lost 7 bases and 0 bases respectively, with 10 bases between them. The length of the CDR3 is 12 residues. Germline V lookup: CDR1 SQVTM, CDR2 ANQGSEA. CDR3 region: CSARDNSYEQYF. CDR3 nucleotides: TGCAGCGCCCGGGACAACTCCTACGAGCAGTACTTC.

In DNA form, the CDR3 reads TGTGCCAGCAGCCCCCGGGGTAGCGGGAGTGCGGATACGCAGTATTTT. This sequence encodes CASSPRGSGSADTQYF. This chain connects TRBV11-2 to TRBJ2-3; 9 bases are shared with TRBD2. This CDR3 region has 16 residues. With 5 bases clipped from V and 6 bases from J, the junction kept 12 bases outside the gene matches. Per germline, CDR1 SGHAT and CDR2 FQNNGV.

The CDR3 loop reads CASRNRQGEINYGYTF. The CDR3 DNA reads TGTGCCAGCAGAAATCGACAGGGGGAGATTAACTATGGCTACACCTTC. The chain has TRBV6-6 and TRBJ1-2; 9 nucleotides line up with TRBD1. V shed 6 bases and J 1 base; nucleotides not matched to a gene: 9. Looked up from germline, CDR1 is MNHNY and CDR2 is SVGAGI (reference sequence). This CDR3 has 16 residues.

This chain links TRBV4-2 with TRBJ1-4; possible D gene TRBD1, 5 bases. Looked up from germline, CDR1 is LGHNA and CDR2 is YNFKEQ. The V end was cut by 1 base, the J end by 4 bases, with 13 bases between. The CDR3 consists of 16 residues. The CDR3 sequence is CASSQGGATVNEKLFF. DNA of the CDR3: TGTGCCAGCAGCCAAGGGGGCGCGACAGTTAATGAAAAACTGTTTTTT.

The chain recombines TRBV7-2 with TRBJ2-1; 15 nucleotides agree with TRBD2. Germline CDR1 reads SGHTA; CDR2 reads FQGNSA. With V trimmed by 7 bases and J by 6 bases, 10 bases remained unmatched. The CDR3 runs 17 residues. The CDR3 here is CASTGRWTSGRGNEQFF. In DNA, the CDR3 is TGTGCCAGCACCGGACGGTGGACTAGCGGGAGGGGCAATGAGCAGTTCTTC.

The V gene is TRBV15, the J gene TRBJ2-1, with 10 positions matching TRBD1. Germline CDR1 reads LNHNV; CDR2 reads YYDKDF (reference sequence). V lost 3 bases, J lost 10 bases, and 6 bases stayed unmatched. This CDR3 has 14 amino acids. The CDR3 spells CATSSRDRGWEQFF. In nucleotides, the CDR3 is TGTGCCACCAGCAGCCGGGACAGGGGATGGGAGCAGTTCTTC.

V usage is TRBV7-9 and J usage is TRBJ2-5, with D uncertain. Germline loops: CDR1 SEHNR, CDR2 FQNEAQ (reference sequence). This CDR3 spans 15 amino acids. Trimming removed 1 base at V and 1 base at J, with 10 bases between. The CDR3 loop reads CASSLELGLQETQYF. CDR3 sequence (DNA): TGTGCCAGCAGCTTAGAGCTGGGCCTCCAAGAGACCCAGTACTTC.

V is TRBV12-5 and J is TRBJ1-1; the match to TRBD1 covers 8 bases. J lost 4 bases, V lost 6 bases, and 4 bases had no gene match. Per germline, CDR1 LGHNT and CDR2 FRNRAP. CDR3 size: 13 residues. The CDR3 bases are TGTGCTAGTGGGCTACAGGGGGGCACTGAAGCTTTCTTT. As protein: CASGLQGGTEAFF.

The rearrangement links TRBV19 to TRBJ2-5; TRBD1 matches at 7 bases. Germline-derived CDR1 and CDR2 are LNHDA and SQIVND (reference sequence). The trim removed 4 bases at V and 5 bases at J, leaving 7 bases unmatched. The CDR3 spans 14 residues. The chain's CDR3 is CASSTRDSRETQYF. The CDR3 DNA reads as TGTGCCAGTAGTACCCGGGACAGTCGGGAGACCCAGTACTTC.

The rearrangement uses TRBV9 and TRBJ1-1; D remains ambiguous. The CDR3 covers 14 residues. Trimming took 0 bases from V and 4 from J, leaving 10 bases between them. CDR1 and CDR2 (germline): SGDLS, YYNGEE. The CDR3 region has the DNA TGTGCCAGCAGCGTAGCTCAGGCGAGCACTGAAGCTTTCTTT. As protein: CASSVAQASTEAFF.

The rearrangement uses TRBV30 and TRBJ2-2, with 8 bases aligning to TRBD2. Germline CDR1 is GTSNPN and CDR2 is SVGIG (reference sequence). The CDR3 has 15 amino acids. J gave up 4 bases and V 0 bases, and 4 bases lay outside the gene matches. DNA of the CDR3: TGTGCCTGGAGTGTGGGACTAGTCGTCACCGGGGAGCTGTTTTTT. Protein product: CAWSVGLVVTGELFF.

The rearrangement uses TRBV28 and TRBJ2-1; 9 positions agree with TRBD2. The CDR3 covers 16 residues. CDR1 and CDR2 (germline): MDHEN, SYDVKM. Trimming cost V 5 bases and J 6 bases; bases outside gene matches: 11. The CDR3: CASSPPVAGESNEQFF. The CDR3 coding sequence is TGTGCCAGCAGTCCCCCTGTAGCGGGAGAGAGCAATGAGCAGTTCTTC.

This clone was seen once. The V and J genes are TRBV10-3 and TRBJ2-7; a weak D match, TRBD2 (6 bases). V shed 0 bases and J shed 3 bases, with 12 bases lying between them. The V gene's germline CDR1 is ENHRY and CDR2 SYGVKD. This CDR3 comprises 15 residues. The CDR3 bases are TGTGCCATCAGTGAGTCGATTTCGGAGGGCTACGAGCAGTACTTC. Its protein is CAISESISEGYEQYF.

The chain combines TRBV5-6 with TRBJ1-5, with 9 bases aligning to TRBD1. CDR1 and CDR2 from the germline V gene are SGHDT and YYEEEE. This CDR3 region has 14 residues. V lost 4 bases and J lost 6; bases outside the gene matches: 5. The CDR3 loop is CASSRGQGVQPQHF. The CDR3 coding sequence is TGTGCCAGCAGCCGGGGACAGGGAGTTCAGCCCCAGCATTTT.

V and J are TRBV15 and TRBJ1-1, with D tentatively TRBD1 (5 bases). CDR1 is LNHNV and CDR2 is YYDKDF in the germline V gene (reference sequence). With 1 base removed from V and 5 bases from J, the gap between germline ends came to 17 bases. CDR3 size: 16 residues. CDR3 protein: CATSRGGSTGRTEAFF. For the CDR3, the DNA is TGTGCCACCAGCAGAGGGGGAAGTACAGGACGGACTGAAGCTTTCTTT.

This chain connects TRBV30 to TRBJ1-5; 7 nucleotides align to TRBD1. Germline V gives CDR1 GTSNPN, CDR2 SVGIG (reference sequence). J was trimmed by 4 bases and V by 5 bases; bases with no gene match: 5. The CDR3 length is 13 residues. In nucleotides, the CDR3 is TGTGCCTGGGACAGGGATGGGAATCAGCCCCAGCATTTT. Encoded protein: CAWDRDGNQPQHF.

V usage is TRBV9 and J usage is TRBJ2-5; 14 nucleotides match TRBD2. This CDR3 spans 17 amino acids. Germline CDR1 is SGDLS and CDR2 is YYNGEE. J gave up 5 bases and V 4 bases, and 10 bases lay outside the gene matches. The CDR3 protein is CASSYSPRTSGRETQYF. Written as DNA, the CDR3 is TGTGCCAGCAGCTACTCACCCCGGACTAGCGGGAGGGAGACCCAGTACTTC.

V gene TRBV5-6 combines with J gene TRBJ2-3; D remains ambiguous. The V gene lost 0 bases and the J gene lost 0 bases, with 5 bases spanning the gap. The CDR3 sequence is 14 residues long. Germline lookup yields CDR1 SGHDT and CDR2 YYEEEE. Here the CDR3 reads CASSLALSTDTQYF. DNA for the CDR3: TGTGCCAGCAGCTTGGCCTTGAGCACAGATACGCAGTATTTT.

The rearrangement joins TRBV5-6 to TRBJ2-1, with 8 bases fitting TRBD2. The V segment lost 8 bases and the J segment 10 bases; nucleotides outside the gene matches: 11. The germline gives CDR1 SGHDT, CDR2 YYEEEE. The CDR3 is 13 amino acids. The CDR3 DNA follows: TGTGCCAGTTTTAAGGCGGGGGGTCCAGAGCAGTTCTTC. It encodes CASFKAGGPEQFF.

This clone has at least ten counts. V gene TRBV30 combines with J gene TRBJ2-7; 10 bases agree with TRBD1. The CDR3 is made up of 13 amino acids. Germline V gene sequence: CDR1 GTSNPN, CDR2 SVGIG (reference sequence). V shed 3 bases, J shed 12 bases, and the junction held 11 bases outside the gene matches. DNA for the CDR3: TGTGCCTGGAGGTTGATCCGGGACAGGGGACTGTACTTC. Amino acid sequence: CAWRLIRDRGLYF.

The genes are TRBV6-1 and TRBJ1-5; TRBD1 might be the D (6 bases). Germline V lookup: CDR1 MNHNS, CDR2 SASEGT. The V end was cut by 3 bases, the J end by 9 bases, with 18 bases between. The CDR3 is made up of 15 amino acids. The CDR3 region has the DNA TGTGCCAGCAGTGAGTCGGACAGTGGAATGAGGCCCCAGCATTTT. Translation gives CASSESDSGMRPQHF.

In this sample, this clone turned up a few times. The chain uses TRBV30 and TRBJ1-2; no reliable D call. CDR3 length: 15 residues. CDR1 is GTSNPN, CDR2 SVGIG, per germline (reference sequence). V was clipped by 5 bases and J by 3 bases, with 19 bases between them. The DNA of the CDR3 is TGTGCCTGGGTCCCCGTACGTATGAGGGACTATGGCTACACCTTC. Its translation: CAWVPVRMRDYGYTF.